The entry that follows covers one T cell receptor (beta chain) sequence. Its antigen is currently unknown. This may stem from a read error, because a much larger clone lies one nucleotide away. Two oligonucleotides, mixed equimolar, formed the beta constant-region primer covering TRBC1 and TRBC2. From the UMI-ligation and nested PCR reads, TCRdb called clonotypes with MiXCR, one entry per CDR3 protein. The data show about 150,000 distinct CDR3 sequences, approximately 15% seen once. This sample is drawn from a study of naive and memory T cell subsets. Notes on the study in general: Clonotypes here are unpaired alpha or beta chain sequences.

V was clipped by 5 bases and J by 6 bases, with 14 bases between them. CDR1 MDHEN and CDR2 SYDVKM come from the germline V gene. The CDR3 covers 13 residues. This TCR was sampled from a human donor in good health. This rearrangement joins TRBV28 to TRBJ2-7, with D unresolved. Sequenced material: naive CD4+ T cells from blood. CDR3 in DNA: TGTGCCAGCAGTCCGACCAGCCTTCGCGAGCAGTACTTC. Translating it yields CASSPTSLREQYF.